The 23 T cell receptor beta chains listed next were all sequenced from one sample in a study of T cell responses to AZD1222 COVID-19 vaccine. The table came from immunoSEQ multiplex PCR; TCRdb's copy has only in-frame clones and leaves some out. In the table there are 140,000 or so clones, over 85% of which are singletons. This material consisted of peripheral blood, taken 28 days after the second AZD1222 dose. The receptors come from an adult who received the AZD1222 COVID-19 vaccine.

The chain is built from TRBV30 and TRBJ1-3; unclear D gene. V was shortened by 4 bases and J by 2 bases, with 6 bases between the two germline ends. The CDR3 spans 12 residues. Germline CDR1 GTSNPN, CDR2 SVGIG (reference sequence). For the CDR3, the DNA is TGTGCCTGGAAGAAGGCTGGAAACACCATATATTTT. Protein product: CAWKKAGNTIYF.

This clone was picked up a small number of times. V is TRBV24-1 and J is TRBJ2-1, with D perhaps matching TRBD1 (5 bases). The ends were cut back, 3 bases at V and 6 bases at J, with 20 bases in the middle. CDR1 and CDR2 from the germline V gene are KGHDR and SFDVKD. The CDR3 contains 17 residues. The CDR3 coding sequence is TGTGCCACCAGTGATCACCAAACGGACACGGTAGCCAATGAGCAGTTCTTC. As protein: CATSDHQTDTVANEQFF.

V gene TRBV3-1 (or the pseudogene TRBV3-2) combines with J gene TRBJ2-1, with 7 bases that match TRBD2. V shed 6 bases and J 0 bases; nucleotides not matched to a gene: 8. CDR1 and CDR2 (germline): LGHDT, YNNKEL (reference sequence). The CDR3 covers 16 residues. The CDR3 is CASSLVGGSSYNEQFF. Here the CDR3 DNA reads TGTGCCAGCAGTCTGGTGGGAGGGAGCTCCTACAATGAGCAGTTCTTC.

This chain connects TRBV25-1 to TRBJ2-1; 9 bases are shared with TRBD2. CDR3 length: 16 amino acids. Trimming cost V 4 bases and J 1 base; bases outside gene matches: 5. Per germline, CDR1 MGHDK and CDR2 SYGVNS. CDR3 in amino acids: CASSGLAGASYNEQFF. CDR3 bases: TGTGCCAGCAGTGGGTTAGCGGGAGCGTCCTACAATGAGCAGTTCTTC.

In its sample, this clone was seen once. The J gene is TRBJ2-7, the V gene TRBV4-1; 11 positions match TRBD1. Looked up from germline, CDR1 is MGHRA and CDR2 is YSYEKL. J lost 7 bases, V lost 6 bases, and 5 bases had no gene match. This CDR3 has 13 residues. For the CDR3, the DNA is TGCGCCAGCAGTCGGACAGGGGGCGAGGAGCAGTACTTC. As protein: CASSRTGGEEQYF.

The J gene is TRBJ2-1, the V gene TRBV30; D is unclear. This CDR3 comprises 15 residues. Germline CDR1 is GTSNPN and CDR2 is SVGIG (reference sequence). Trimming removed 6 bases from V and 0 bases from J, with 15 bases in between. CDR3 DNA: TGTGCCTGCGCGACGGACGCGAGCTCCTACAATGAGCAGTTCTTC. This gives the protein CACATDASSYNEQFF.

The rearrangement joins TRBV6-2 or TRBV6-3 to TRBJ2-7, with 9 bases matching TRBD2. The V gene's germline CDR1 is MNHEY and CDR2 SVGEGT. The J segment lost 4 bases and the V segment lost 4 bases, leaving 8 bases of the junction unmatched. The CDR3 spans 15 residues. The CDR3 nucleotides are TGTGCCAGCAGTTCGGTAAAGCGGGAGGTATACGAGCAGTACTTC. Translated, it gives CASSSVKREVYEQYF.

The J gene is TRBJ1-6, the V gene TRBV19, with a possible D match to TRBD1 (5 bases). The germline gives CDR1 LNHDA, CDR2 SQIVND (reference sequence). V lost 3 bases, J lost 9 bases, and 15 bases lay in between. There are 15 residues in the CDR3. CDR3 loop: CASSIEGNVASPLHF. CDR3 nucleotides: TGTGCCAGTAGTATCGAGGGGAATGTAGCTTCACCCCTCCACTTT.

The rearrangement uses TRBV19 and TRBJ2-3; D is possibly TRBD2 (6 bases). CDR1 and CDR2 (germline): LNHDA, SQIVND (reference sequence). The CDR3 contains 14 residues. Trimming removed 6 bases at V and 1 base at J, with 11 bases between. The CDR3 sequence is CASRQQRGTDTQYF. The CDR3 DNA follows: TGTGCCAGTAGGCAGCAGCGGGGCACAGATACGCAGTATTTT.

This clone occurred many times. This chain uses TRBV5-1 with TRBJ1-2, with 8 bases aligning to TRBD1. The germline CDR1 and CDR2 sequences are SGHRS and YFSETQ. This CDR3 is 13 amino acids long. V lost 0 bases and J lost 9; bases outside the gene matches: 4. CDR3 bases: TGCGCCAGCAGCTTGGATGGACAGGGAAGCTACACCTTC. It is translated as CASSLDGQGSYTF.

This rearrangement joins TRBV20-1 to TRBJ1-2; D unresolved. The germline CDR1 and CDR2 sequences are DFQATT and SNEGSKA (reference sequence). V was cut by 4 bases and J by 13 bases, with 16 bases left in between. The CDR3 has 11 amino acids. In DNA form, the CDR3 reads TGCAGTGCTACACGGACGAGTTCAGGCACCTTC. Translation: CSATRTSSGTF.

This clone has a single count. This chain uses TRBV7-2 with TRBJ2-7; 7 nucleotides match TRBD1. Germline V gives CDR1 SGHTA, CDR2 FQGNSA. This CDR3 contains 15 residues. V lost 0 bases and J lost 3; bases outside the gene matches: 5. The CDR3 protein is CASSLAGDRVYEQYF. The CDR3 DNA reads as TGTGCCAGCAGCTTAGCGGGCGACAGGGTCTACGAGCAGTACTTC.

The CDR3 reads CASSLGSTYGYTF. The CDR3 DNA is TGTGCCAGCAGCTTAGGGTCAACTTATGGCTACACCTTC. V and J are TRBV11-2 and TRBJ1-2; D unclear. The length of the CDR3 is 13 residues. CDR1 and CDR2 (germline): SGHAT, FQNNGV. The germline V and J ends were trimmed by 1 base and 5 bases, with 8 bases remaining between them.

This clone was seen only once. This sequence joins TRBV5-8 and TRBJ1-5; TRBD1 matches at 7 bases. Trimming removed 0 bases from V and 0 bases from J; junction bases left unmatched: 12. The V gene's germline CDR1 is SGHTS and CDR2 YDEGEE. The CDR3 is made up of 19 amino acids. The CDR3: CASSLDGGQLIYSNQPQHF. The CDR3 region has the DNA TGTGCCAGCAGCTTGGATGGGGGACAGTTAATCTATAGCAATCAGCCCCAGCATTTT.

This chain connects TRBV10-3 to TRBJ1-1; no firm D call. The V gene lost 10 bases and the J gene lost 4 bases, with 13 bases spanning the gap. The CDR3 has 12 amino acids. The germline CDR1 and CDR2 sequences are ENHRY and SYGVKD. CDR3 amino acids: CATRPLGTEAFF. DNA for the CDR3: TGTGCCACCCGACCCCTAGGCACTGAAGCTTTCTTT.

The CDR3 protein is CASRDPYEQYF. The CDR3 bases are TGTGCCAGCAGGGACCCCTACGAGCAGTACTTC. The V and J genes are TRBV2 and TRBJ2-7; D is undetermined. CDR3 length: 11 residues. Germline CDR1 SNHLY, CDR2 FYNNEI. V was clipped by 6 bases and J by 2 bases, with 5 bases between them.

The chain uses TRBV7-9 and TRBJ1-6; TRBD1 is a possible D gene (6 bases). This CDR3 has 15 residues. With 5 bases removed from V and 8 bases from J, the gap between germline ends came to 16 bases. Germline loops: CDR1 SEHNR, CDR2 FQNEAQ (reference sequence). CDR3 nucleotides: TGTGCCAGCAGCCCCATCGGGGGGCTTGATTCACCCCTCCACTTT. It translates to CASSPIGGLDSPLHF.

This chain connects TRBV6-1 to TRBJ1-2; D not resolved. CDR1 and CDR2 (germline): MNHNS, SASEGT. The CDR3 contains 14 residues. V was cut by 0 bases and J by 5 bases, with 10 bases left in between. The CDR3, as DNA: TGTGCCAGCAGTGAAGCGCTACAGATATATGGCTACACCTTC. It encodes CASSEALQIYGYTF.

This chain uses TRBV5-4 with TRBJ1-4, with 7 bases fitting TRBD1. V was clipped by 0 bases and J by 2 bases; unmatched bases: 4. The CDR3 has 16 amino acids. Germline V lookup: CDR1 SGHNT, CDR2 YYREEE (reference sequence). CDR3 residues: CASSLEGARTNEKLFF. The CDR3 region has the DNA TGTGCCAGCAGCTTGGAGGGGGCGCGGACTAATGAAAAACTGTTTTTT.

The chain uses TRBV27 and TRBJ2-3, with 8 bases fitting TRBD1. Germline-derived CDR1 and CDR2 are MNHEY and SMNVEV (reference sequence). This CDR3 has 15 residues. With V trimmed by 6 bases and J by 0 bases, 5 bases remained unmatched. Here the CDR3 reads CASRSRDRSTDTQYF. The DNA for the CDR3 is TGTGCCAGCAGGTCTCGGGACAGGAGCACAGATACGCAGTATTTT.

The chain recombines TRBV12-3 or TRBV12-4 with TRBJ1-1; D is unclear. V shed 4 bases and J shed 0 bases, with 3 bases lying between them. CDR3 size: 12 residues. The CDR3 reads CASSYLNTEAFF. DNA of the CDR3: TGTGCCAGCAGTTACTTGAACACTGAAGCTTTCTTT.

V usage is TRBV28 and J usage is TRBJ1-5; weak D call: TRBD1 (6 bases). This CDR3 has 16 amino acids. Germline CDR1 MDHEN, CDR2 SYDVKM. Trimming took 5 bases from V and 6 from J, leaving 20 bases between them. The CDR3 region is CASSTPFGGQVQPQHF. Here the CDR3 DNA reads TGTGCCAGCAGTACCCCGTTCGGGGGGCAGGTTCAGCCCCAGCATTTT.

Here the CDR3 reads CASSSSGSPVYGYTF. CDR3 DNA: TGTGCCAGCAGCTCATCCGGGTCTCCAGTCTATGGCTACACCTTC. The chain combines TRBV7-9 with TRBJ1-2; D call uncertain. There are 15 residues in the CDR3. Germline CDR1 SEHNR, CDR2 FQNEAQ (reference sequence). Trimming removed 4 bases at V and 4 bases at J, with 16 bases between.